This T cell receptor beta chain comes out of a study of cytomegalovirus exposure and HLA in healthy donors. Unmatched junction bases numbered 10, after V lost 2 bases and J lost 8 bases. The CDR3 runs to 16 residues. Germline assignment: CDR1 SGHTA and CDR2 FQGTGA. Only a few counts were recorded for this clone. PCR primers comprised 60 Vbeta and 13 Jbeta primers. TCRdb's table, derived via immunoSEQ multiplex PCR, lists solely in-frame clones and lacks some. The repertoire holds 81,000 or so clones, with 65% to 80% as singletons. The sample comprised PBMCs. The receptor was isolated from a man aged 55-75 years in good health and CMV-seronegative. The chain has TRBV7-3 and TRBJ2-1, with 9 bases matching TRBD2. The CDR3 nucleotides are TGTGCCAGCAGCTTACGGGGGCGGGGGGGACGGGATGAGCAGTTCTTC. This gives the protein CASSLRGRGGRDEQFF.